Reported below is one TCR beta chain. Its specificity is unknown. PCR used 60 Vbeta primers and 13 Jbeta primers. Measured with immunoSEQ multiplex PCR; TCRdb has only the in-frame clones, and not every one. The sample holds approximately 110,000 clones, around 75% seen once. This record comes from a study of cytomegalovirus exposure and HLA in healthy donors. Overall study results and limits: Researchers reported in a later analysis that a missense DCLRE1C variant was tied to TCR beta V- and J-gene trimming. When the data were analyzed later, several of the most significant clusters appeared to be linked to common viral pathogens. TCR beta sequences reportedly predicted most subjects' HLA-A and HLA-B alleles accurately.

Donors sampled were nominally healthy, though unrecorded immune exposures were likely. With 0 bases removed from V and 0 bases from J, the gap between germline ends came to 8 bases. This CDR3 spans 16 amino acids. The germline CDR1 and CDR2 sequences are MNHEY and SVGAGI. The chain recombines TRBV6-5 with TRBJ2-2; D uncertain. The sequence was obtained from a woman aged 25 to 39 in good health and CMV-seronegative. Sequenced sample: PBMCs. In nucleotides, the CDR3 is TGTGCCAGCAGTTACTCGCCGCAGGCGAACACCGGGGAGCTGTTTTTT. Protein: CASSYSPQANTGELFF.